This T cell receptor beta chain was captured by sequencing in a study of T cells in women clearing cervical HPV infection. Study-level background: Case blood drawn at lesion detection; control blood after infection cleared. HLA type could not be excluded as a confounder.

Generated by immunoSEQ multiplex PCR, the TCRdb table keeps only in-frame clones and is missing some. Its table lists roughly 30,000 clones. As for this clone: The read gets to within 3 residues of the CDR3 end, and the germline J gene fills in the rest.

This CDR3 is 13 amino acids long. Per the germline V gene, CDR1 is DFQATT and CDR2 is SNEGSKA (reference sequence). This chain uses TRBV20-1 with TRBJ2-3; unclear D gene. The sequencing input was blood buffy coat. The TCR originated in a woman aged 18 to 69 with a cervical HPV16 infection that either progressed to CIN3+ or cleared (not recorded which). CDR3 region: CSVASPVQETQYF. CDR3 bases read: TGCAGTGTGGCTAGTCCGGTCCAAGAGACG.